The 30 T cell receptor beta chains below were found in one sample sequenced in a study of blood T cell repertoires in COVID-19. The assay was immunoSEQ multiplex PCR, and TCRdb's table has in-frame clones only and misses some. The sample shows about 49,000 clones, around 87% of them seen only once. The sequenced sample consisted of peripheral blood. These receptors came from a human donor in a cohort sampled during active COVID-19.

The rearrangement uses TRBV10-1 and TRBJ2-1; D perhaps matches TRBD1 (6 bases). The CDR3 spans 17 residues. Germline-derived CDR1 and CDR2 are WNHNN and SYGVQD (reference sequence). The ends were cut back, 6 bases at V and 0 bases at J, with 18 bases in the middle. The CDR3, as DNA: TGCGCCAGCAGCGGGACAACCAGAAAGAGCTCCTACAATGAGCAGTTCTTC. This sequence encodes CASSGTTRKSSYNEQFF.

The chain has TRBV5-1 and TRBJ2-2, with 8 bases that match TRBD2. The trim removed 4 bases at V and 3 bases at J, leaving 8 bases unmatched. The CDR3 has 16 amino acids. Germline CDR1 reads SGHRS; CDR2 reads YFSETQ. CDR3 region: CASSTSGSRYTGELFF. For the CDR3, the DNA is TGCGCCAGCAGCACCAGCGGGAGTAGGTACACCGGGGAGCTGTTTTTT.

The CDR3 DNA reads as TGTGCCAGCACGGTGAGTGCCAATCAGCCCCAGCATTTT. Translating it yields CASTVSANQPQHF. The J gene is TRBJ1-5, the V gene TRBV28, with unresolved D. The CDR3 extends over 13 amino acids. V lost 7 bases and J 3 bases, leaving 10 bases between the germline ends. CDR1 is MDHEN and CDR2 is SYDVKM in the germline V gene.

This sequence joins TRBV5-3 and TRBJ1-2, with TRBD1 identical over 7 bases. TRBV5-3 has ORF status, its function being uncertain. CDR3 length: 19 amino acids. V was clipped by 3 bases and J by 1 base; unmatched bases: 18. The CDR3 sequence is CARSWRHRYRQGGNYGYTF. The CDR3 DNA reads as TGTGCCAGAAGCTGGAGACACCGTTATCGACAGGGAGGTAACTATGGCTACACCTTC.

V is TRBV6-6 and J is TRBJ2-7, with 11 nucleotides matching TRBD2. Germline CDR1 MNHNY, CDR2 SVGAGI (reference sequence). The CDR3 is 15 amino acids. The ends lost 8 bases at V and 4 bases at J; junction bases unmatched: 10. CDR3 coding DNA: TGTGCCAGCCTGAAAGCGGGACTAGCGGTTTACGAGCAGTACTTC. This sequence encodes CASLKAGLAVYEQYF.

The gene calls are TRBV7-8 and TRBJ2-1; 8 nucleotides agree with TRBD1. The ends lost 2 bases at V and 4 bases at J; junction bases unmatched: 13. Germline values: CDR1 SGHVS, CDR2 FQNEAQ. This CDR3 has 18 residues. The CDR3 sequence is CASSLRGRGLVLYNEQFF. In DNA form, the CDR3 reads TGTGCCAGCAGCTTAAGGGGCAGGGGGCTAGTACTGTACAATGAGCAGTTCTTC.

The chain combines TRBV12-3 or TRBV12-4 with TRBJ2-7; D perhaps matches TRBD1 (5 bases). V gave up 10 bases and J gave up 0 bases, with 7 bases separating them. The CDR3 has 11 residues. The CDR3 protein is CATGHSYEQYF. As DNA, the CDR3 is TGTGCCACCGGACACTCCTACGAGCAGTACTTC.

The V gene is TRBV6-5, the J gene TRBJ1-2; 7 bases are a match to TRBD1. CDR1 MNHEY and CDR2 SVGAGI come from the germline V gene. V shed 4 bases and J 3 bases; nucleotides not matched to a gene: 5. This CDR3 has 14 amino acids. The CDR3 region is CASSWGGTDYGYTF. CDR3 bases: TGTGCCAGCAGTTGGGGTGGGACAGACTATGGCTACACCTTC.

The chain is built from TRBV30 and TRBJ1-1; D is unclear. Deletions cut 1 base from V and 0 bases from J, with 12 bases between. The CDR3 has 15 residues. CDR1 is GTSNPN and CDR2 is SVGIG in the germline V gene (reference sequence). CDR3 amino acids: CAWSELGGLNTEAFF. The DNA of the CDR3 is TGTGCCTGGAGTGAATTAGGCGGGTTGAACACTGAAGCTTTCTTT. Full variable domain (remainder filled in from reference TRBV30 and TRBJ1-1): SQTIHQWPATLVQPVGSPLSLECTVEGTSNPNLYWYRQAAGRGLQLLFYSVGIGQISSEVPQNLSASRPQDRQFILSSKKLLLSDSGFYLCAWSELGGLNTEAFFGQGTRLTVV.

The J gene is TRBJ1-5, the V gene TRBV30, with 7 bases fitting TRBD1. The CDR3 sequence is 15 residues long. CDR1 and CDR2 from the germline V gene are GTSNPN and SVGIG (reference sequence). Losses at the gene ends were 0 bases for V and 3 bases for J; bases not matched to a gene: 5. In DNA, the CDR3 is TGTGCCTGGAGTGTAACAGGGGCGACCAATCAGCCCCAGCATTTT. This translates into CAWSVTGATNQPQHF.

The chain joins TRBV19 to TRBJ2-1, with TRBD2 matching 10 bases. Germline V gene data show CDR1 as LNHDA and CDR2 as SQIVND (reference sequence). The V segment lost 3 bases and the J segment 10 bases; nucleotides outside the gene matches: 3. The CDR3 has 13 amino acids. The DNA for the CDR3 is TGTGCCAGTAGTATTTCTAGCGGGAGCGAGCAGTTCTTC. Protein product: CASSISSGSEQFF.

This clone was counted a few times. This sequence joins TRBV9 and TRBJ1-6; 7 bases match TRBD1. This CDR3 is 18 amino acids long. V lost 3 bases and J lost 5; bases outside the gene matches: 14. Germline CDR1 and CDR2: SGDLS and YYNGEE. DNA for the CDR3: TGTGCCAGCAGCGAACTACCCGGAACAGGGGTGAATAATTCACCCCTCCACTTT. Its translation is CASSELPGTGVNNSPLHF.

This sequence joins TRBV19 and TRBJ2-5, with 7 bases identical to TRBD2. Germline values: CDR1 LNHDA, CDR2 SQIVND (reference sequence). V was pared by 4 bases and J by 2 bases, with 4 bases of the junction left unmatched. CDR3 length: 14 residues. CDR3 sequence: CASSTLGGQETQYF. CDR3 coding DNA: TGTGCCAGTAGTACCCTCGGGGGGCAAGAGACCCAGTACTTC.

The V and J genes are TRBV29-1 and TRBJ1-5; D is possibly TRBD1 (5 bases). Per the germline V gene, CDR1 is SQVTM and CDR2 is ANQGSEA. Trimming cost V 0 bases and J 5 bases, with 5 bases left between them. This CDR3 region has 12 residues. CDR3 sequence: CSVEEGDQPQHF. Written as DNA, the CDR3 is TGCAGCGTTGAAGAAGGGGATCAGCCCCAGCATTTT.

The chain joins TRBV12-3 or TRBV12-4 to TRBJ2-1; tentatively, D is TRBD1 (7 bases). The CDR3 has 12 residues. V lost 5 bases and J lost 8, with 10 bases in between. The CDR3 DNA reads TGTGCCAGCAGTCCAGGGGGGCATGAGCAGTTCTTC. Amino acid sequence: CASSPGGHEQFF.

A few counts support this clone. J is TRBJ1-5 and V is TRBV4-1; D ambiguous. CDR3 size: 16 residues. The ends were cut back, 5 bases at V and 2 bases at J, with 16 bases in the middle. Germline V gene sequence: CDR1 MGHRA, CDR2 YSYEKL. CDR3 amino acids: CASSKAGPLGNQPQHF. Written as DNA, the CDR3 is TGCGCCAGCAGCAAGGCAGGCCCGCTTGGCAATCAGCCCCAGCATTTT.

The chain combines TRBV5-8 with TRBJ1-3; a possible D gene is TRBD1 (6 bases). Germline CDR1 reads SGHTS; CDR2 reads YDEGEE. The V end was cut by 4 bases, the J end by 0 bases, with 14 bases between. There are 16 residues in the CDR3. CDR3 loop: CASSGRDKSSGNTIYF. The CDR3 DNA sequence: TGTGCCAGCAGCGGCCGGGACAAGAGCTCTGGAAACACCATATATTTT.

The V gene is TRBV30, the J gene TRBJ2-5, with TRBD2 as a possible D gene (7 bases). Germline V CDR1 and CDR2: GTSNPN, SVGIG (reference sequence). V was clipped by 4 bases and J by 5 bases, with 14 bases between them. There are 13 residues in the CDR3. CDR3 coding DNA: TGTGCCTGGAATAGGGGGGGATTGGAGACCCAGTACTTC. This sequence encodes CAWNRGGLETQYF. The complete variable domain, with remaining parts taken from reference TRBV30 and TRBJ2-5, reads SQTIHQWPATLVQPVGSPLSLECTVEGTSNPNLYWYRQAAGRGLQLLFYSVGIGQISSEVPQNLSASRPQDRQFILSSKKLLLSDSGFYLCAWNRGGLETQYFGPGTRLLVL.

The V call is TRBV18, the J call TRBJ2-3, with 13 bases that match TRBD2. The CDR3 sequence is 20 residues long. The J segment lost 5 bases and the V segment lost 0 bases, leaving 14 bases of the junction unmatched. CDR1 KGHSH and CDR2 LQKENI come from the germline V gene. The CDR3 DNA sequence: TGTGCCAGCTCACCACCGGATACTAGCGGGAGGGCCAGATTTGGAGATACGCAGTATTTT. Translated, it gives CASSPPDTSGRARFGDTQYF. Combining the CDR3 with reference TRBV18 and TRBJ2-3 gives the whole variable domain NAGVMQNPRHLVRRRGQEARLRCSPMKGHSHVYWYRQLPEEGLKFMVYLQKENIIDESGMPKERFSAEFPKEGPSILRIQQVVRGDSAAYFCASSPPDTSGRARFGDTQYFGPGTRLTVL.

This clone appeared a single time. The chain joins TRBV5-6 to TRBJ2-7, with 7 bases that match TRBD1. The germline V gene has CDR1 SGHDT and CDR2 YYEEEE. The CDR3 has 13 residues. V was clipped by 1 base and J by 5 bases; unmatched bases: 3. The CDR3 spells CASSLSTGHEQYF. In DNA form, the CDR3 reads TGTGCCAGCAGCTTGTCGACAGGGCACGAGCAGTACTTC.

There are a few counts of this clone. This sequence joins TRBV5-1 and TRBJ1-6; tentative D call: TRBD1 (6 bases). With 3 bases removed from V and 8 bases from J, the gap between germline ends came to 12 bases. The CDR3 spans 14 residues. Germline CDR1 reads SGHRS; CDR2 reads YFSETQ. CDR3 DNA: TGCGCCAGCAGCTCCGGGACAACCGATTCACCCCTCCACTTT. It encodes CASSSGTTDSPLHF.

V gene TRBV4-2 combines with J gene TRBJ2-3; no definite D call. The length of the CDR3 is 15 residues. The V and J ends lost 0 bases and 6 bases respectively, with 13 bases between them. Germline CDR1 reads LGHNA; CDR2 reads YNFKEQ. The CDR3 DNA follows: TGTGCCAGCAGCCAAGATAGCCTAGGCTGGGATACGCAGTATTTT. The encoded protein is CASSQDSLGWDTQYF.

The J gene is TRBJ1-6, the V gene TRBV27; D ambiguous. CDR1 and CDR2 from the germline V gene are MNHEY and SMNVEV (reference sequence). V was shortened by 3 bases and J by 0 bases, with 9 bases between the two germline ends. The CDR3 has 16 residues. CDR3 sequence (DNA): TGTGCCAGCAGTTTGAGCGTTAGCTCCTATAATTCACCCCTCCACTTT. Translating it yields CASSLSVSSYNSPLHF.

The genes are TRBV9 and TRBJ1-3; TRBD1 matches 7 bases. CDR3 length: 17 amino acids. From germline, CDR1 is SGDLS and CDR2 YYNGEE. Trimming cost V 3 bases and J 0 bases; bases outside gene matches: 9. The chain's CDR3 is CASSAFRGQTSGNTIYF. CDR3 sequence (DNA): TGTGCCAGCAGCGCTTTCAGGGGACAGACCTCTGGAAACACCATATATTTT.

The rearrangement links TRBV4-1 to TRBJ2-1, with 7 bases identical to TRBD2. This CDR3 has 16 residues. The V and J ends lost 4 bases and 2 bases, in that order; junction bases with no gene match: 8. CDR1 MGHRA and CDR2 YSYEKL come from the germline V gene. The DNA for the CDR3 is TGCGCCAGCAGCCGATTAGGGCTAGCGGCCTACAATGAGCAGTTCTTC. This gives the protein CASSRLGLAAYNEQFF.

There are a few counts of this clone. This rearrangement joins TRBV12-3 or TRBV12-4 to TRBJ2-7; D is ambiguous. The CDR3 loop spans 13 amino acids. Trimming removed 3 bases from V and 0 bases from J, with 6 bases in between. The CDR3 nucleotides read TGTGCCAGCAGTTTTGCACTCTCCTACGAGCAGTACTTC. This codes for CASSFALSYEQYF.

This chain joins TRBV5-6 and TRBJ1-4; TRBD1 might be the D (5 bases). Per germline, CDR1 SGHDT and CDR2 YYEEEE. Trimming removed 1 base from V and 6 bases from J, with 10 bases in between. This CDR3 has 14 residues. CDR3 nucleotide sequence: TGTGCCAGCAGCTTGAAGGGGTTATATGAAAAACTGTTTTTT. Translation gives CASSLKGLYEKLFF.

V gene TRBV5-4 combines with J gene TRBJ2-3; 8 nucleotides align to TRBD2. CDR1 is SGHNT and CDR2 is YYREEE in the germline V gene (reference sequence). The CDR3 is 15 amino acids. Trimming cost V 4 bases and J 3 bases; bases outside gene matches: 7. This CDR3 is CASSPGGSITDTQYF. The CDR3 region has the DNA TGTGCCAGCAGCCCGGGGGGGAGTATAACAGATACGCAGTATTTT.

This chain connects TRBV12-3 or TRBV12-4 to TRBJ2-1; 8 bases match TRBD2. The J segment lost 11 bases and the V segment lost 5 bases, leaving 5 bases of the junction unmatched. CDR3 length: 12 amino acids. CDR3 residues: CASSIIAGKQFF. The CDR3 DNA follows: TGTGCCAGCAGTATCATAGCGGGGAAGCAGTTCTTC.

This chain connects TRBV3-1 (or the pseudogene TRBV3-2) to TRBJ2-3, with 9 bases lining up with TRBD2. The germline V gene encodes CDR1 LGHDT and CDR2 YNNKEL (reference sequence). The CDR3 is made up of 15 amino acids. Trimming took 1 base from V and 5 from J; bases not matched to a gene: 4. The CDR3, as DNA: TGTGCCAGCAGCCAAGGGTTACTAGCGGGAGATACGCAGTATTTT. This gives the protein CASSQGLLAGDTQYF.